The clone carrying this T cell receptor (beta chain) was seen a few times. What it binds is unknown. The data derive from a study of OX40 agonist ivuxolimab in advanced cancers. V lost 6 bases, J lost 9 bases, and 12 bases lay in between. This CDR3 is built from 12 residues. CDR1 and CDR2 (germline): GTSNPN, SVGIG (reference sequence). Study results and caveats: At doses 0.1 to 3.0 mg/kg, CD4+ and CD8+ clones expanded.

Sequencing was performed with immunoSEQ multiplex PCR; in TCRdb, only in-frame clones are kept and a portion is missing. The table lists more than 10,000 clones, about 81% of them singletons, with more than 12% in the top ten. The receptor's source is an adult with an advanced solid tumor such as melanoma, head and neck, liver or kidney cancer. Sample: CD4+ or CD8+ T cells sorted from blood, taken in a trial of the OX40 agonist ivuxolimab. The chain recombines TRBV30 with TRBJ1-6; no reliable D call. CDR3 residues: CACLGGGSPLHF. The CDR3 DNA is TGTGCCTGCCTCGGTGGAGGTTCACCCCTCCACTTT.